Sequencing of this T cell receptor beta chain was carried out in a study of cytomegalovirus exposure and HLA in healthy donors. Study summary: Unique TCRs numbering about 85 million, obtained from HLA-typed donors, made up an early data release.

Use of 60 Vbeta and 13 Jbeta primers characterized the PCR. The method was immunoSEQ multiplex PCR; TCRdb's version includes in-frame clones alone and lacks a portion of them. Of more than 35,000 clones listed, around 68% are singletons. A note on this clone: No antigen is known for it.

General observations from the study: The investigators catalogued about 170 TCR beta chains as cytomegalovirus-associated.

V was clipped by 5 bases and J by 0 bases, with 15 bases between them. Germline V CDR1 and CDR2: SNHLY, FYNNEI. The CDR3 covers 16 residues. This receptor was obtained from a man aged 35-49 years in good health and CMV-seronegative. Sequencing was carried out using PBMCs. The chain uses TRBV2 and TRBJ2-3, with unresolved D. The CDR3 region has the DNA TGTGCCAGCAGTCCCGTGGGTGGGCTGAGCACAGATACGCAGTATTTT. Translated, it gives CASSPVGGLSTDTQYF.